This T cell receptor beta chain was sequenced for a study of metastatic and nonmetastatic thyroid tumors. About the research overall: The study looked at repertoires side by side in blood and in tumor or nodule tissue from malignant and benign thyroid patients. Study-level results: Malignant thyroid tumors reportedly exceeded benign nodules significantly in TCR beta diversity, with the difference appearing in blood and tumor.

This clone was seen repeatedly, ten times or more. Its antigen remains unknown. In the study's own analysis: Across clinicopathological groups, CDR3 differences served as the basis for building a distant-metastasis classifier for papillary thyroid cancer. Using MiXCR, TCRdb re-called clones from the PCR reads. The V and J calls were determined by TCRdb, not by the authors. The sample yields more than 70,000 clones, over 8.5% seen once. Among the patients, none had received any treatment before thyroid surgery. From germline, CDR1 is SGHAT and CDR2 FQDESV (reference sequence). The length of the CDR3 is 17 residues. V was clipped by 5 bases and J by 1 base, with 17 bases between them.

Source material: blood. V and J are TRBV11-1 and TRBJ2-2; D might be TRBD2 (7 bases). This TCR derives from a female donor with papillary thyroid cancer or a benign thyroid nodule (not recorded which). Some clones in this sample may be carry-over from other donors' samples. The DNA of the CDR3 is TGTGCCAGCAGCCGCCCGGGGGGCAGGGGGAACACCGGGGAGCTGTTTTTT. Translated, it gives CASSRPGGRGNTGELFF.